This is a list of T cell receptor beta chains from one sample in a study of naive and memory T cell subsets. TCRdb re-called the UMI-ligation and nested PCR reads with MiXCR, one entry per CDR3 protein. The sample shows 150,000 or so distinct CDR3 sequences, 22% of them seen only once. Sample: naive CD4+ T cells from blood. The receptor set was obtained from a human donor in good health. The CDR3 runs from the conserved cysteine through the conserved F or W. The D gene is left open where the match is weak. A row's size may be missing; if present it is once, few, many or a size class.

J: TRBJ2-3; D: -; V: TRBV30; size: -; CDR3: CAWSVGTQYF; DNA: TGTGCCTGGAGTGTAGGTACGCAGTATTTT
J: TRBJ2-1; D: -; V: TRBV28; size: -; CDR3: CASRRGSSYNEQFF; DNA: TGTGCCAGCAGAAGGGGCAGTTCCTACAATGAGCAGTTCTTC
J: TRBJ1-2; D: TRBD1; V: TRBV20-1; size: few; CDR3: CSARDDRGRGYTF; DNA: TGCAGTGCTAGAGATGACAGGGGCCGCGGCTACACCTTC
J: TRBJ1-1; D: -; V: TRBV12-3/TRBV12-4; size: few; CDR3: CASSIYGINTEAFF; DNA: TGTGCCAGCAGTATATACGGGATCAACACTGAAGCTTTCTTT
J: TRBJ1-1; D: -; V: TRBV20-1; size: -; CDR3: CSARPHRRPNTEAFF; DNA: TGCAGTGCTAGACCCCACCGCAGACCGAACACTGAAGCTTTCTTT
J: TRBJ2-7; D: -; V: TRBV20-1; size: few; CDR3: CSAQPRGRAYEQYF; DNA: TGCAGTGCCCAACCTCGGGGACGAGCCTACGAGCAGTACTTC
J: TRBJ2-2; D: -; V: TRBV3-1; size: -; CDR3: CASRTLIDTGELFF; DNA: TGTGCCAGCAGAACCCTAATAGACACCGGGGAGCTGTTTTTT
J: TRBJ2-7; D: TRBD2; V: TRBV6-5; size: -; CDR3: CASSYSKAGGSGEQYF; DNA: TGTGCCAGCAGTTACTCAAAAGCGGGAGGGTCGGGAGAGCAGTACTTC
J: TRBJ2-7; D: TRBD1; V: TRBV29-1; size: -; CDR3: CSVGRGQGYEQYF; DNA: TGCAGCGTTGGACGTGGACAGGGCTACGAGCAGTACTTC
J: TRBJ2-4; D: -; V: TRBV28; size: -; CDR3: CASTGAAKNIQYF; DNA: TGTGCCAGCACGGGGGCGGCCAAAAACATTCAGTACTTC
J: TRBJ2-1; D: -; V: TRBV12-3/TRBV12-4; size: -; CDR3: CASSLLSRVAGLSEQFF; DNA: TGTGCCAGCAGTTTATTGAGTAGGGTTGCGGGCCTTAGTGAGCAGTTCTTC
J: TRBJ2-7; D: -; V: TRBV19; size: -; CDR3: CASSQVTDYEQYF; DNA: TGTGCCAGTAGTCAGGTAACAGACTACGAGCAGTACTTC
J: TRBJ2-3; D: TRBD1; V: TRBV12-3/TRBV12-4; size: few; CDR3: CASSPLRDRGDTQYF; DNA: TGTGCCAGCAGTCCTCTCCGGGACAGGGGTGATACGCAGTATTTT
J: TRBJ2-1; D: -; V: TRBV19; size: many; CDR3: CASTPLGSYNEQFF; DNA: TGTGCCAGTACCCCCCTGGGGTCCTACAATGAGCAGTTCTTC
J: TRBJ2-1; D: -; V: TRBV19; size: many; CDR3: CASSIVGFDPYNEQFF; DNA: TGTGCCAGTAGTATAGTGGGTTTCGACCCCTACAATGAGCAGTTCTTC
J: TRBJ2-2; D: -; V: TRBV29-1; size: -; CDR3: CSAGEVTGELFF; DNA: TGCAGCGCTGGGGAAGTCACCGGGGAGCTGTTTTTT
J: TRBJ2-7; D: -; V: TRBV7-2; size: -; CDR3: CASSLGRQGPYEQYF; DNA: TGTGCCAGCAGCTTAGGGAGGCAGGGTCCCTACGAGCAGTACTTC
J: TRBJ1-2; D: -; V: TRBV30; size: -; CDR3: CAWSVGGRQGYTF; DNA: TGTGCCTGGAGTGTTGGGGGGCGTCAGGGCTACACCTTC
J: TRBJ1-5; D: -; V: TRBV5-6; size: many; CDR3: CASTVTGYNQPQHF; DNA: TGTGCCAGCACGGTCACAGGTTACAATCAGCCCCAGCATTTT
J: TRBJ2-7; D: TRBD1; V: TRBV6-2/TRBV6-3; size: -; CDR3: CASSYWQGASEQYF; DNA: TGTGCCAGCAGTTATTGGCAGGGGGCTTCCGAGCAGTACTTC
J: TRBJ1-3; D: -; V: TRBV18; size: -; CDR3: CASSPNFAGNTIYF; DNA: TGTGCCAGCTCACCGAACTTTGCTGGAAACACCATATATTTT
J: TRBJ2-7; D: -; V: TRBV6-5; size: few; CDR3: CASSFQGVEQYF; DNA: TGTGCCAGCAGCTTCCAGGGCGTCGAGCAGTACTTC
J: TRBJ1-5; D: -; V: TRBV7-9; size: -; CDR3: CASSLALTDDSSQPQHF; DNA: TGTGCCAGCAGCTTAGCGCTGACGGACGATAGCAGTCAGCCCCAGCATTTT
J: TRBJ1-2; D: TRBD1; V: TRBV3-1; size: few; CDR3: CASSPWTGYGYTF; DNA: TGTGCCAGCAGCCCTTGGACAGGCTATGGCTACACCTTC
J: TRBJ2-5; D: -; V: TRBV2; size: -; CDR3: CASSVWQETQYF; DNA: TGTGCCAGCAGTGTATGGCAAGAGACCCAGTACTTC
J: TRBJ2-1; D: -; V: TRBV11-2; size: few; CDR3: CASRGMGGLFSYNEQFF; DNA: TGTGCCAGCAGGGGGATGGGGGGACTCTTCTCCTACAATGAGCAGTTCTTC
J: TRBJ2-5; D: TRBD1; V: TRBV3-1; size: many; CDR3: CASSHPTGVKTQYF; DNA: TGTGCCAGCAGCCACCCGACAGGGGTGAAGACCCAGTACTTC
J: TRBJ2-5; D: -; V: TRBV29-1; size: -; CDR3: CSVDDPRETQYF; DNA: TGCAGCGTTGACGACCCCAGAGAGACCCAGTACTTC
J: TRBJ1-6; D: TRBD1; V: TRBV27; size: -; CDR3: CASSPGTGGSGIYISPLHF; DNA: TGTGCCAGCAGTCCCGGGACAGGGGGCAGCGGGATTTATATTTCACCCCTCCACTTT
J: TRBJ2-7; D: -; V: TRBV10-3; size: -; CDR3: CAISAFGVQYEQYF; DNA: TGTGCCATCAGTGCTTTTGGGGTGCAATACGAGCAGTACTTC
J: TRBJ2-7; D: TRBD1; V: TRBV7-8; size: -; CDR3: CASSSAGQGVFYEQYF; DNA: TGTGCCAGCAGCTCCGCGGGACAGGGGGTTTTCTACGAGCAGTACTTC
J: TRBJ1-5; D: -; V: TRBV7-2; size: few; CDR3: CASSFAWVQPQHF; DNA: TGTGCCAGCAGCTTCGCCTGGGTTCAGCCCCAGCATTTT
J: TRBJ2-3; D: -; V: TRBV6-4; size: -; CDR3: CASSDSALPTDTQYF; DNA: TGTGCCAGCAGTGACTCGGCGCTTCCCACAGATACGCAGTATTTT
J: TRBJ2-1; D: TRBD2; V: TRBV28; size: -; CDR3: CASSLDSSGSRSYNEQFF; DNA: TGTGCCAGCAGTTTGGATTCTAGCGGGAGCCGCTCCTACAATGAGCAGTTCTTC
J: TRBJ2-7; D: TRBD2; V: TRBV18; size: many; CDR3: CASSTGTSYYEQYF; DNA: TGTGCCAGCTCAACCGGGACTAGTTATTACGAGCAGTACTTC
J: TRBJ2-1; D: TRBD1; V: TRBV12-3/TRBV12-4; size: -; CDR3: CASSLGQGITYNEQFF; DNA: TGTGCCAGCAGTTTAGGACAGGGGATAACCTACAATGAGCAGTTCTTC
J: TRBJ1-2; D: -; V: TRBV20-1; size: -; CDR3: CSAKGDNYGYTF; DNA: TGCAGTGCTAAGGGGGACAACTATGGCTACACCTTC
J: TRBJ2-2; D: TRBD2; V: TRBV3-1; size: -; CDR3: CASSHPWGLAGTNTGELFF; DNA: TGTGCCAGCAGCCACCCCTGGGGACTAGCGGGTACGAACACCGGGGAGCTGTTTTTT
J: TRBJ2-7; D: -; V: TRBV12-3/TRBV12-4; size: -; CDR3: CASSLPTGPEQYF; DNA: TGTGCCAGCAGTCTCCCAACGGGTCCGGAGCAGTACTTC
J: TRBJ1-2; D: -; V: TRBV12-3/TRBV12-4; size: few; CDR3: CASSTGPVFTF; DNA: TGTGCCAGCAGTACCGGACCTGTTTTCACCTTC